This T cell receptor (beta chain) was obtained from a study of breast tumors, draining lymph nodes, adjacent tissues. Study results and limitations: That most tumor T cells come from lymph nodes remained unproven.

The lymph nodes were axillary draining lymph nodes from breast cancer patients. TCRdb processed the multiplex PCR reads anew with MiXCR; each CDR3 protein has one entry. The sample yields 200,000 to 250,000 distinct CDR3 sequences, 32% seen once. The CDR3 runs to 14 residues. Germline CDR1 is MDHEN and CDR2 is SYDVKM. Trimming took 3 bases from V and 9 from J, leaving 15 bases between them. This clonotype was picked up many times. Antigen unknown. This chain connects TRBV28 to TRBJ1-5; D possibly corresponds to TRBD1 (5 bases). This TCR was sampled from a female donor with breast cancer. Some clones in this sample may be carry-over from other donors' samples. The sequencing input was axillary lymph node tissue. DNA for the CDR3: TGTGCCAGCAGTTTGAGGCAGGGAGGTAGGCCCCAGCATTTT. Translating gives CASSLRQGGRPQHF.